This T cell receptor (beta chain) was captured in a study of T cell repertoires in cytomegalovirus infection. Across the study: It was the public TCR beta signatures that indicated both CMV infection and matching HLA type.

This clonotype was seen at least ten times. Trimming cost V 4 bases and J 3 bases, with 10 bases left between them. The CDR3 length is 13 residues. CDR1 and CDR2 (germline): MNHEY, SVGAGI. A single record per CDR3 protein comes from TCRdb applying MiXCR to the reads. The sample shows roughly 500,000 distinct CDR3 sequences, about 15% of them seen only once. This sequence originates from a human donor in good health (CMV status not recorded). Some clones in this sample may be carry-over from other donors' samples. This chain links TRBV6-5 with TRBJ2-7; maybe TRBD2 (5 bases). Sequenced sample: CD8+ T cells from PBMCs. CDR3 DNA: TGTGCCAGCAGTTCGGCTAGCCGCTACGAGCAGTACTTC. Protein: CASSSASRYEQYF.